One sample yielded the 7 T cell receptor beta chains listed below, sequenced in a study of CD8 T cells in Susac syndrome. RNA amounts of about 0.5 to 1 ug underwent reverse transcription with random hexamers. MiXCR, applied by TCRdb to the immunoSEQ multiplex PCR reads, yields one record per CDR3 protein. The profile shows about 250,000 distinct CDR3 sequences, just over 90% of them singletons. The sample consisted of CD4+ T cells from PBMCs. The receptors were sampled from a human donor with multiple sclerosis.

The chain couples TRBV5-6 to TRBJ2-2; the D gene is possibly TRBD1 (6 bases). Germline lookup yields CDR1 SGHDT and CDR2 YYEEEE. The V gene lost 4 bases and the J gene lost 0 bases, with 13 bases spanning the gap. The CDR3 is 16 residues long. The CDR3 sequence is CASSPTGTPNTGELFF. The CDR3 DNA reads TGTGCCAGCAGCCCAACCGGGACACCGAACACCGGGGAGCTGTTTTTT.

This clonotype has just a few counts. The chain employs TRBV6-4 and TRBJ2-2, with D possibly TRBD1 on 6 matching bases. The CDR3 has 14 amino acids. Per the germline V gene, CDR1 is MRHNA and CDR2 is SNTAGT. Trimming left V 4 bases short and J 1 base short, with 7 bases between. CDR3: CASSGGLNTGELFF. As DNA, the CDR3 is TGTGCCAGCAGTGGGGGGCTGAACACCGGGGAGCTGTTTTTT.

The V call is TRBV7-9, the J call TRBJ1-1; 7 nucleotides align to TRBD1. Germline CDR1 is SEHNR and CDR2 is FQNEAQ (reference sequence). Unmatched junction bases numbered 6, after V lost 1 base and J lost 7 bases. This CDR3 contains 14 residues. The CDR3 DNA reads as TGTGCCAGCAGCTTAGGAGGGGGCCACAGTGAAGCTTTCTTT. The encoded protein is CASSLGGGHSEAFF.

The table lists this clonotype with a count of one. V is TRBV10-3 and J is TRBJ2-1; TRBD1 might be the D (6 bases). This CDR3 region has 12 residues. CDR1 and CDR2 from the germline V gene are ENHRY and SYGVKD. Trimming removed 7 bases at V and 6 bases at J, with 10 bases between. This CDR3 reads CAIKTDSNEQFF. CDR3 sequence (DNA): TGTGCCATCAAGACGGACAGCAATGAGCAGTTCTTC.

The chain is built from TRBV7-2 and TRBJ1-3; the match to TRBD1 covers 7 bases. CDR1 is SGHTA and CDR2 is FQGNSA in the germline V gene. After removal of 2 bases from V and 2 bases from J, the junction contained 3 bases not matched to a gene. CDR3 length: 15 amino acids. CDR3 loop: CASSLSGGAGNTIYF. Here the CDR3 DNA reads TGTGCCAGCAGCTTATCAGGGGGTGCTGGAAACACCATATATTTT.

The gene calls are TRBV7-8 and TRBJ2-5; D not certain. The V gene's germline CDR1 is SGHVS and CDR2 FQNEAQ. CDR3 size: 12 residues. V dropped 5 bases and J dropped 10 bases, with 14 bases sitting between them. The CDR3 DNA reads as TGTGCCAGCAGCGCTACAGCTTGGGACCAGTACTTC. It codes for CASSATAWDQYF.

This clonotype was seen only once. This sequence joins TRBV11-2 and TRBJ1-4; a possible D gene is TRBD1 (6 bases). Per germline, CDR1 SGHAT and CDR2 FQNNGV. The germline V and J ends were trimmed by 6 bases and 2 bases, with 13 bases remaining between them. The CDR3 spans 15 residues. CDR3: CASRRTEETNEKLFF. CDR3 DNA sequence: TGTGCCAGCAGGAGGACAGAGGAGACTAATGAAAAACTGTTTTTT.